The source of this T cell receptor beta chain is a study of blood T cell repertoires in COVID-19. Study as a whole: The United States, Italy and Spain provided the acute and convalescent COVID-19 samples.

V was pared by 6 bases and J by 6 bases, with 11 bases between. The CDR3 is 12 residues long. This clone has just one count. TCRdb's copy holds only in-frame clones and misses some; the assay was immunoSEQ multiplex PCR. The data hold 350,000 to 450,000 clones, with 75% to 90% observed a single time. The origin of this receptor is a woman younger than 30 with acute or convalescent COVID-19. The sequenced sample was peripheral blood. The chain couples TRBV12-3 or TRBV12-4 to TRBJ1-1; D gene unclear. In DNA form, the CDR3 reads TGTGCCAGCAGAGATCCAGGCGCTGAAGCTTTCTTT. It codes for CASRDPGAEAFF.